Described below is a single TCR beta chain sequence and its context. Its antigen is undetermined. By 5'RACE template switching, TCR cDNA was produced, with a universal primer site and UMIs added in the process. From the 5' RACE reads, TCRdb called clonotypes with MiXCR, one entry per CDR3 protein. The data show some 300,000 distinct CDR3 sequences, around 10% seen once. Germline CDR1 and CDR2: SGHTA and FQGNSA. The CDR3 is 14 residues long. V lost 2 bases and J 4 bases, leaving 11 bases between the germline ends. The data are from a study of T cells after yellow fever vaccination. The wider study: For low cell numbers, libraries were made with SMART-Seq v4 Ultra Low Input. Study conclusions and caveats: In post-booster samples, most primary-vaccination clones reappeared (about 95% CD4, 70% to 90% CD8). Highly abundant clonotypes carried over from the bulk population could end up in FACS-sorted repertoires as contaminants.

Source: CD4+ T cells sorted from PBMCs, taken 45 days after the yellow fever booster vaccination. The source is a man younger than 35 who received the YFV17D yellow fever vaccine. This chain joins TRBV7-2 and TRBJ1-2; TRBD1 might be the D (6 bases). CDR3 residues: CASSLNQGIYGYTF. The CDR3 DNA follows: TGTGCCAGCAGCTTAAATCAGGGGATCTATGGCTACACCTTC.